Following are 32 T cell receptor beta chains from one sample sequenced in a study of T cell repertoires in cytomegalovirus infection. TCRdb re-called the reads through MiXCR, storing one row per CDR3 protein. The sample yields some 920,000 distinct CDR3 sequences, roughly a third seen once. Which antigens these TCRs recognize remains unknown. Sequenced here: cultured CD8+ T cells from PBMCs, sampled from culture after CMV antigen stimulation. These receptors originate from a human donor in good health (CMV status not recorded). Some clones in this sample may be carry-over from other donors' samples.

The rearrangement joins TRBV29-1 to TRBJ2-1; 10 bases map to TRBD2. Trimming at V came to 4 bases and at J to 5 bases, leaving 17 bases not matched to a gene. The CDR3 is made up of 18 amino acids. Germline-derived CDR1 and CDR2 are SQVTM and ANQGSEA. Here the CDR3 DNA reads TGCAGCGTTGTTTGGCTAGCGGGGGAGACACGGAGAGACAATGAGCAGTTCTTC. It translates to CSVVWLAGETRRDNEQFF.

The table lists this clonotype with a few counts. This chain connects TRBV15 to TRBJ2-7; D perhaps matches TRBD1 (5 bases). Trimming stripped 2 bases from V and 5 bases from J, with 16 bases between. The CDR3 is made up of 15 amino acids. Germline V gives CDR1 LNHNV, CDR2 YYDKDF (reference sequence). CDR3 coding DNA: TGTGCCACCAGCAGATCGCCTCAGGGTACTCACGAGCAGTACTTC. It translates to CATSRSPQGTHEQYF.

The CDR3 DNA follows: TGTGCCAGCAGTTTGGACAGGATATATTCACCCCTCCACTTT. Protein sequence: CASSLDRIYSPLHF. The V call is TRBV27, the J call TRBJ1-6, with TRBD1 identical over 7 bases. Germline values: CDR1 MNHEY, CDR2 SMNVEV (reference sequence). This CDR3 is 14 amino acids long. The V gene end was trimmed by 3 bases and the J gene end by 8 bases; junction bases not matched to a gene: 4.

J is TRBJ2-5 and V is TRBV20-1; D perhaps matches TRBD2 (6 bases). The CDR3 totals 14 residues. V shed 0 bases and J shed 1 base, with 9 bases lying between them. Germline V gene lookup returns CDR1 DFQATT and CDR2 SNEGSKA (reference sequence). For the CDR3, the DNA is TGCAGTGCTAGAGATTACGGGGGCCAAGAGACCCAGTACTTC. This sequence encodes CSARDYGGQETQYF.

V usage is TRBV19 and J usage is TRBJ2-5, with 14 positions matching TRBD2. The junction had 12 bases not matched to a gene; V was cut back by 4 bases and J by 2 bases. This CDR3 has 19 residues. The germline V gene encodes CDR1 LNHDA and CDR2 SQIVND (reference sequence). The CDR3 region is CASSNCPGTSGGQQETQYF. In DNA form, the CDR3 reads TGTGCCAGTAGTAATTGTCCCGGGACTAGCGGGGGCCAGCAAGAGACCCAGTACTTC.

This clonotype was seen repeatedly, ten times or more. The chain has TRBV12-3 or TRBV12-4 and TRBJ1-5; D is undetermined. The CDR3 is 13 residues long. With 6 bases removed from V and 3 bases from J, the gap between germline ends came to 9 bases. The CDR3 DNA reads TGTGCCAGCAGCCTGAATGTCAATCAGCCCCAGCATTTT. Its translation is CASSLNVNQPQHF.

This clonotype was counted ten times or more. This chain connects TRBV7-6 to TRBJ2-7, with 8 bases aligning to TRBD1. This CDR3 spans 14 amino acids. V gave up 3 bases and J gave up 5 bases; unmatched junction bases: 6. Germline V lookup: CDR1 SGHVS, CDR2 FNYEAQ. The CDR3, as DNA: TGTGCCAGCAGCTTTGCAGGGGGCTTAGACGAGCAGTACTTC. It specifies CASSFAGGLDEQYF.

This chain uses TRBV4-2 with TRBJ2-7, with D perhaps TRBD1 (5 bases). The ends were cut back, 3 bases at V and 3 bases at J, with 18 bases in the middle. The CDR3 sequence is 16 residues long. Germline V gives CDR1 LGHNA, CDR2 YNFKEQ. DNA for the CDR3: TGTGCCAGCAGCCACCATCGGGCAGGGTACCACTACGAGCAGTACTTC. Its translation is CASSHHRAGYHYEQYF.

For this clonotype: One junction end disagrees with the germline gene, perhaps due to a read error. The V and J genes are TRBV4-3 and TRBJ2-5; D is possibly TRBD2 (6 bases). The CDR3 is made up of 16 amino acids. CDR1 and CDR2 from the germline V gene are LGHNA and YSLEER. This CDR3 reads CASRQDSGLTRETQYF. CDR3 bases: TGCGCCAGCAGACAAGATTCGGGGTTGACTAGGGAGACCCAGTACTTC.

This chain links TRBV27 with TRBJ1-6, with a tentative D call TRBD1 (6 bases). CDR3 length: 16 amino acids. CDR1 is MNHEY, CDR2 SMNVEV, per germline (reference sequence). Trimming took off 4 bases at V and 3 bases at J, with 13 bases between the two ends. The CDR3 DNA sequence: TGTGCCAGCAGTTCAATAACAGGGAACTATAATTCACCCCTCCACTTT. Its protein product is CASSSITGNYNSPLHF.

In its sample, this clonotype was seen a few times. The chain has TRBV20-1 and TRBJ2-7; 8 bases line up with TRBD2. CDR3 size: 14 residues. Germline CDR1 reads DFQATT; CDR2 reads SNEGSKA (reference sequence). Trimming cost V 3 bases and J 2 bases; bases outside gene matches: 6. CDR3 nucleotides: TGCAGTGCTAGTTTAGCGGGGAGCCCCTACGAGCAGTACGTC. Its translation: CSASLAGSPYEQYV.

A few counts support this clonotype. The chain recombines TRBV10-3 with TRBJ1-1; 7 bases align to TRBD1. Losses at the gene ends were 5 bases for V and 3 bases for J; bases not matched to a gene: 3. Per the germline V gene, CDR1 is ENHRY and CDR2 is SYGVKD. The CDR3 is 13 residues long. CDR3 sequence: CAISLTGDTEAFF. The CDR3 DNA follows: TGTGCCATCAGTTTAACAGGGGACACTGAAGCTTTCTTT.

This clonotype turned up a few times. The chain employs TRBV5-4 and TRBJ2-5; tentatively, D is TRBD1 (6 bases). This CDR3 region has 18 residues. Germline CDR1 and CDR2: SGHNT and YYREEE (reference sequence). V was trimmed by 4 bases and J by 2 bases, leaving 24 bases between them. CDR3: CASSPPGVVHPSQETQYF. The CDR3 DNA reads as TGTGCCAGCAGCCCACCAGGGGTAGTGCATCCCTCACAAGAGACCCAGTACTTC.

This clonotype was found many times. The V gene is TRBV7-9, the J gene TRBJ1-1; D is unresolved. Trimming took 5 bases from V and 7 from J, leaving 20 bases between them. CDR1 is SEHNR, CDR2 FQNEAQ, per germline (reference sequence). The CDR3 has 15 residues. CDR3 nucleotides: TGTGCCAGCAGCCCCCCTCGGAGTATTCCCCTTGAAGCTTTCTTT. Amino acids: CASSPPRSIPLEAFF. Together with reference TRBV7-9 and TRBJ1-1, the CDR3 gives the full variable domain: DTGVSQNPRHKITKRGQNVTFRCDPISEHNRLYWYRQTLGQGPEFLTYFQNEAQLEKSRLLSDRFSAERPKGSFSTLEIQRTEQGDSAMYLCASSPPRSIPLEAFFGQGTRLTVV.

The chain recombines TRBV19 with TRBJ2-1; TRBD2 agrees at 10 bases. The germline V gene has CDR1 LNHDA and CDR2 SQIVND (reference sequence). The CDR3 totals 17 residues. V trimming: 3 bases; J trimming: 4 bases; junction bases outside the gene matches: 9. CDR3 nucleotide sequence: TGTGCCAGTAGTATCTCCTTACTAGCGGGGAAATACAATGAGCAGTTCTTC. Encoded protein: CASSISLLAGKYNEQFF.

The genes are TRBV27 and TRBJ2-5; the match to TRBD2 covers 11 bases. This CDR3 contains 15 residues. V shed 5 bases and J 11 bases; nucleotides not matched to a gene: 13. Germline V CDR1 and CDR2: MNHEY, SMNVEV (reference sequence). The CDR3 is CASSRTTSGMRTQYF. The DNA for the CDR3 is TGTGCCAGCAGTAGAACGACTAGCGGGATGAGGACGCAGTACTTC.

The rearrangement links TRBV4-1 to TRBJ2-2; D is uncertain. This CDR3 has 13 residues. CDR1 and CDR2 (germline): MGHRA, YSYEKL. V gave up 1 base and J gave up 6 bases, with 6 bases separating them. For the CDR3, the DNA is TGCGCCAGCAGCCAAGTGGAACCCGGGGAGCTGTTTTTT. Amino acid sequence: CASSQVEPGELFF.

This chain joins TRBV12-3 or TRBV12-4 and TRBJ2-7, with TRBD1 identical over 9 bases. This CDR3 is 13 amino acids long. V was clipped by 7 bases and J by 6 bases; unmatched bases: 7. CDR3 loop: CASMGGTGSEQYV. Here the CDR3 DNA reads TGTGCCAGCATGGGTGGGACAGGGAGCGAGCAGTACGTC.

This sequence joins TRBV7-4 and TRBJ1-6; D might be TRBD1 (6 bases). The germline CDR1 and CDR2 sequences are SGHVT and SQSDAQ. There are 16 residues in the CDR3. Trimming cost V 5 bases and J 9 bases, with 20 bases left between them. CDR3 loop: CASSPLPGQLLSPLHF. In DNA form, the CDR3 reads TGTGCCAGCAGCCCCCTCCCGGGACAACTCCTTTCACCCCTCCACTTT.

This clonotype was picked up a small number of times. The chain recombines TRBV12-3 or TRBV12-4 with TRBJ1-1; 11 bases agree with TRBD1. CDR3 size: 16 residues. V lost 5 bases, J lost 4 bases, and 9 bases stayed unmatched. The CDR3 DNA reads TGTGCCAGCAGTGGACAGGGGGCGAAATTTGGCACTGAAGCTTTCTTT. It yields the protein CASSGQGAKFGTEAFF.

CDR3 amino acids: CASSYSSRTSGGRDYYNEQFF. CDR3 nucleotides: TGTGCCAGCAGTTACTCGTCGCGGACTAGCGGGGGTCGGGACTACTACAATGAGCAGTTCTTC. The rearrangement joins TRBV6-2 or TRBV6-3 to TRBJ2-1; 13 bases agree with TRBD2. The CDR3 has 21 amino acids. Germline CDR1 and CDR2: MNHEY and SVGEGT. V gave up 0 bases and J gave up 3 bases; unmatched junction bases: 14.

The gene calls are TRBV6-1 and TRBJ2-1; 7 positions match TRBD2. V dropped 3 bases and J dropped 2; count of bases not matched to a gene: 1. There are 14 residues in the CDR3. Germline CDR1 MNHNS, CDR2 SASEGT. The DNA for the CDR3 is TGTGCCAGCAGTGAGCGGGGGACCTACAATGAGCAGTTCTTC. Its protein product is CASSERGTYNEQFF.

The chain combines TRBV7-6 with TRBJ2-1; 8 bases line up with TRBD2. The CDR3 is 16 amino acids. Germline values: CDR1 SGHVS, CDR2 FNYEAQ. The V and J ends lost 1 base and 2 bases, in that order; junction bases with no gene match: 4. CDR3 bases: TGTGCCAGCAGCTTAGACCCCGGGGGGGCCTACAATGAGCAGTTCTTC. It yields the protein CASSLDPGGAYNEQFF.

The V call is TRBV27, the J call TRBJ2-5; TRBD2 aligns across 12 bases. The trim removed 10 bases at V and 0 bases at J, leaving 6 bases unmatched. CDR3 length equals 15 residues. Germline loops: CDR1 MNHEY, CDR2 SMNVEV (reference sequence). The CDR3 nucleotides are TGTGCCACAGGCGGACTAGCGGGGCACCAAGAGACCCAGTACTTC. It yields the protein CATGGLAGHQETQYF.

The V gene is TRBV9, the J gene TRBJ2-5; 9 nucleotides match TRBD2. The length of the CDR3 is 15 residues. Per germline, CDR1 SGDLS and CDR2 YYNGEE. Trimming took 3 bases from V and 7 from J; bases not matched to a gene: 10. The CDR3 DNA is TGTGCCAGCAGCGCACCTAGCGGGGTTCTGGGGACCCAGTACTTC. Translation gives CASSAPSGVLGTQYF.

V gene TRBV4-1 combines with J gene TRBJ2-7; D might be TRBD2 (7 bases). There are 14 residues in the CDR3. The V end was cut by 3 bases, the J end by 6 bases, with 15 bases between. The germline gives CDR1 MGHRA, CDR2 YSYEKL. Here the CDR3 DNA reads TGCGCCAGCAGCCAGCCGGGGGGAGGGGGCGAGCAGTACGTC. This gives the protein CASSQPGGGGEQYV.

As for this clonotype: This clone may be a read error of a much larger clone one base away. V is TRBV7-8 and J is TRBJ2-7, with 7 nucleotides matching TRBD1. The CDR3 length is 15 residues. V gave up 3 bases and J gave up 4 bases; unmatched junction bases: 9. Germline assignment: CDR1 SGHVS and CDR2 FQNEAQ. In DNA, the CDR3 is TGTGCCAGCAGCTTGGGACAGTGGGCTGGGTACGAGCAGTACGTC. Translating it yields CASSLGQWAGYEQYV.

The gene calls are TRBV27 and TRBJ1-5; TRBD1 might be the D (5 bases). The germline V and J ends were trimmed by 6 bases and 7 bases, with 13 bases remaining between them. The germline gives CDR1 MNHEY, CDR2 SMNVEV (reference sequence). CDR3 length: 13 amino acids. CDR3 sequence reads: CASSPWGGQPQHF. The CDR3 coding sequence is TGTGCCAGCAGCCCCTGGGGGGGACAGCCCCAGCATTTT.

Many counts were recorded for this clonotype. The genes are TRBV20-1 and TRBJ1-6; 10 bases are a match to TRBD1. Trimming at V came to 6 bases and at J to 0 bases, leaving 2 bases not matched to a gene. The CDR3 loop spans 15 amino acids. Germline-derived CDR1 and CDR2 are DFQATT and SNEGSKA (reference sequence). Here the CDR3 DNA reads TGCAGTGCCCGGACAGGGGGCTCCTATAATTCACCCCTCCACTTT. Translated: CSARTGGSYNSPLHF.

CDR3 region: CASSKRGLVYEQYV. CDR3 coding DNA: TGTGCCAGCTCAAAAAGGGGGCTTGTTTACGAGCAGTACGTC. The chain carries TRBV27 and TRBJ2-7, with 7 nucleotides matching TRBD1. This CDR3 has 14 amino acids. The junction had 11 bases not matched to a gene; V was cut back by 8 bases and J by 4 bases. Germline CDR1 and CDR2: MNHEY and SMNVEV (reference sequence).

This clonotype was found a few times. This chain joins TRBV6-6 and TRBJ2-7, with TRBD2 identical over 8 bases. CDR1 MNHNY and CDR2 SVGAGI come from the germline V gene (reference sequence). V gave up 5 bases and J gave up 3 bases; unmatched junction bases: 6. The CDR3 runs to 14 residues. CDR3 residues: CASSVPGGLYEQYF. Here the CDR3 DNA reads TGTGCCAGCAGTGTGCCGGGGGGGCTCTACGAGCAGTACTTC.

V and J are TRBV7-9 and TRBJ2-7, with D unclear. Deletions cut 5 bases from V and 6 bases from J, with 14 bases between. CDR3 length: 13 residues. From germline, CDR1 is SEHNR and CDR2 FQNEAQ (reference sequence). The CDR3: CASSKEVWGEQYF. In DNA, the CDR3 is TGTGCCAGCAGCAAAGAGGTCTGGGGCGAGCAGTACTTC.